This passage covers 12 T cell receptor beta chains from one sample sequenced in a study of control samples from healthy donors and cancer patients. Sequencing was performed with immunoSEQ multiplex PCR; in TCRdb, only in-frame clones are kept and a portion is missing. The sample carries more than 150,000 clones, 93% recorded once. The specimen sequenced was blood. These receptors were taken from a man between 50 and 59 years old in good health.

The gene calls are TRBV18 and TRBJ2-7; unclear D gene. CDR1 and CDR2 from the germline V gene are KGHSH and LQKENI. The CDR3 loop spans 13 amino acids. V was pared by 1 base and J by 6 bases, with 10 bases between. This chain's CDR3 is CASSPQAASEQYF. The CDR3 coding sequence is TGTGCCAGCTCACCACAGGCTGCGAGCGAGCAGTACTTC. Full variable domain (outside the CDR3, taken from reference TRBV18 and TRBJ2-7): NAGVMQNPRHLVRRRGQEARLRCSPMKGHSHVYWYRQLPEEGLKFMVYLQKENIIDESGMPKERFSAEFPKEGPSILRIQQVVRGDSAAYFCASSPQAASEQYFGPGTRLTVT.

The chain joins TRBV4-2 to TRBJ1-2; D is undetermined. V was trimmed by 1 base and J by 7 bases, leaving 13 bases between them. CDR1 and CDR2 (germline): LGHNA, YNFKEQ. The CDR3 spans 14 residues. In nucleotides, the CDR3 is TGTGCCAGCAGCCAAGTCCAGGAGAATGCTGGCTACACCTTC. Its protein product is CASSQVQENAGYTF.

This clone was counted once. The rearrangement uses TRBV7-8 and TRBJ2-1; 13 nucleotides match TRBD2. The CDR3 totals 18 residues. The junction had 6 bases not matched to a gene; V was cut back by 4 bases and J by 0 bases. The germline V gene encodes CDR1 SGHVS and CDR2 FQNEAQ. The chain's CDR3 is CASSSPGLAGVSYNEQFF. The CDR3 DNA reads as TGTGCCAGCAGCTCACCCGGACTAGCGGGAGTCTCCTACAATGAGCAGTTCTTC.

This rearrangement joins TRBV27 to TRBJ2-5, with TRBD1 matching over 7 bases. V lost 6 bases and J lost 4; bases outside the gene matches: 8. Germline V gene sequence: CDR1 MNHEY, CDR2 SMNVEV (reference sequence). There are 14 residues in the CDR3. CDR3 amino acids: CASRPRDSPETQYF. In DNA form, the CDR3 reads TGTGCCAGCAGGCCTCGGGACAGCCCAGAGACCCAGTACTTC.

The CDR3 spells CASSLEGSTGSTEAFF. DNA for the CDR3: TGCGCCAGCAGCTTGGAAGGCTCGACCGGGAGCACTGAAGCTTTCTTT. This chain joins TRBV5-1 and TRBJ1-1; D gene ambiguous. The CDR3 totals 16 residues. V was clipped by 0 bases and J by 4 bases, with 16 bases between them. The V gene's germline CDR1 is SGHRS and CDR2 YFSETQ.

This sequence joins TRBV19 and TRBJ2-3, with 8 bases identical to TRBD2. J gave up 1 base and V 6 bases, and 9 bases lay outside the gene matches. Germline lookup yields CDR1 LNHDA and CDR2 SQIVND (reference sequence). The CDR3 is made up of 16 amino acids. CDR3 region: CASRPGRALGTDTQYF. CDR3 nucleotides: TGTGCCAGTAGACCCGGGAGGGCGCTGGGCACAGATACGCAGTATTTT.

This clone was detected only once. The V and J genes are TRBV28 and TRBJ2-4; no firm D call. Germline CDR1 MDHEN, CDR2 SYDVKM. This CDR3 spans 15 amino acids. The V gene lost 1 base and the J gene lost 2 bases, with 9 bases spanning the gap. CDR3 bases: TGTGCCAGCAGTTTATACGTAGGGTCCAAAAACATTCAGTACTTC. Its translation is CASSLYVGSKNIQYF.

This chain connects TRBV19 to TRBJ1-4; possible D gene TRBD1, 6 bases. V lost 3 bases and J lost 8, with 13 bases in between. From germline, CDR1 is LNHDA and CDR2 SQIVND (reference sequence). The CDR3 runs 14 residues. This CDR3 is CASSIPGAREKLFF. The CDR3 DNA reads TGTGCCAGTAGTATTCCAGGGGCCAGGGAAAAACTGTTTTTT. Drawing the rest from reference TRBV19 and TRBJ1-4, the complete variable domain is DGGITQSPKYLFRKEGQNVTLSCEQNLNHDAMYWYRQDPGQGLRLIYYSQIVNDFQKGDIAEGYSVSREKKESFPLTVTSAQKNPTAFYLCASSIPGAREKLFFGSGTQLSVL.

This clone was detected once. The genes are TRBV7-2 and TRBJ1-5, with D perhaps TRBD1 (5 bases). V shed 3 bases and J shed 9 bases, with 15 bases lying between them. The CDR3 runs to 14 residues. CDR1 is SGHTA and CDR2 is FQGNSA in the germline V gene. Here the CDR3 reads CASSFYPGTAPQHF. Here the CDR3 DNA reads TGTGCCAGCAGCTTCTACCCTGGGACGGCGCCCCAGCATTTT.

V usage is TRBV2 and J usage is TRBJ1-1; D is undetermined. Germline V gene lookup returns CDR1 SNHLY and CDR2 FYNNEI. The V end lost 4 bases, the J end lost 1 base, and 13 bases lay between the germline ends. The CDR3 has 15 residues. CDR3 bases: TGTGCCAGCAGTGTTCAGGCGGGAGGGAACACTGAAGCTTTCTTT. Its translation is CASSVQAGGNTEAFF.

The rearrangement joins TRBV6-6 to TRBJ2-3; D is ambiguous. This CDR3 has 12 amino acids. The germline V gene encodes CDR1 MNHNY and CDR2 SVGAGI (reference sequence). V gave up 4 bases and J gave up 4 bases, with 6 bases separating them. CDR3 loop: CASSLEADTQYF. The CDR3 DNA sequence: TGTGCCAGCAGTTTAGAAGCAGATACGCAGTATTTT.

V and J are TRBV3-1 (or the pseudogene TRBV3-2) and TRBJ2-5; tentative D call: TRBD2 (5 bases). Deletions cut 3 bases from V and 7 bases from J, with 6 bases between. CDR3 length: 11 amino acids. In germline, CDR1 is LGHDT, CDR2 YNNKEL (reference sequence). The CDR3 is CASSQEATQYF. The CDR3 coding sequence is TGTGCCAGCAGCCAGGAGGCGACCCAGTACTTC.